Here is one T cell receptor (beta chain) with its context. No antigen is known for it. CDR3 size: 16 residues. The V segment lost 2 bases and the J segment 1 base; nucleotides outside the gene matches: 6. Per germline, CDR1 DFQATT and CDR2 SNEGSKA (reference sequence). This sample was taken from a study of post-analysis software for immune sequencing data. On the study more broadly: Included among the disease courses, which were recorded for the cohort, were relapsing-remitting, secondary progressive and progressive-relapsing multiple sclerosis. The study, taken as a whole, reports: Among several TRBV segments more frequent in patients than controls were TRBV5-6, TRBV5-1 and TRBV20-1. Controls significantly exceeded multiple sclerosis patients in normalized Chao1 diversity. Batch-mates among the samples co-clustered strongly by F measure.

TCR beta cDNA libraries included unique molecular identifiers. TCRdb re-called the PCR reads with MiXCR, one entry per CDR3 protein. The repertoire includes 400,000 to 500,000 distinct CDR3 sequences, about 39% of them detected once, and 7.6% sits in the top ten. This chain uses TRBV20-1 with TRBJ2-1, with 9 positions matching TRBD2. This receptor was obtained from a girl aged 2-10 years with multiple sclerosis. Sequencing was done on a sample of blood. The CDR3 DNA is TGCAGTGCTAGAACACCGGGACTAGCATCCTACAATGAGCAGTTCTTC. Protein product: CSARTPGLASYNEQFF.